This entry is about one T cell receptor (beta chain). The CDR3 spans 15 residues. The germline CDR1 and CDR2 sequences are SNHLY and FYNNEI. J gave up 2 bases and V 6 bases, and 6 bases lay outside the gene matches. For repertoire sequencing, the TCR beta CDR3 regions were amplified from RNA transcripts. After a first-round RT-PCR with HTBI primers, a second-round multiplex PCR was run. TCRdb analysed the multiplex PCR reads with MiXCR anew, one entry per CDR3 protein. The sample contains about 370,000 distinct CDR3 sequences, 15% to 20% of which appear only once. The data are from a study of Graves' ophthalmopathy and Graves' hyperthyroidism. Moderately to severely active ophthalmopathy under 3 months, CAS at least 3, NOSPECS at least 4. Serum thyroxine and TRAb, along with clinical symptoms, thyroid ultrasound and orbital computed tomography, were what diagnosis relied on.

The chain joins TRBV2 to TRBJ1-2; TRBD1 aligns across 10 bases. The origin of this receptor is a woman under 30 with Graves' ophthalmopathy. The material sequenced was peripheral blood. CDR3 protein: CASSYSGQGNYGYTF. The CDR3 DNA reads TGTGCCAGCAGCTATTCGGGACAGGGGAACTATGGCTACACCTTC.